The rows below give T cell receptor beta chains drawn from one sample of a study of vaccination and CD4 T cells after COVID-19. One entry per CDR3 protein, called by TCRdb with MiXCR from the PCR reads. The sample includes fewer than 6,000 distinct CDR3 sequences, approximately 49% seen only once; the top ten take approximately 60%. Their cognate antigens are unknown. Material: CD4+ T cells from blood, cultured in vitro. These receptors came from a human donor who had recovered from COVID-19. The CDR3 runs from the conserved cysteine through the conserved F or W. D genes are given only for firm matches.

>-|TRBJ2-7|TRBV7-2
CASSPYSDNSYEQYF
>-|TRBJ1-6|TRBV7-9
CASGLGDSPLHF
>-|TRBJ2-1|TRBV2
CASSPVTSSYNEQFF
>-|TRBJ1-5|TRBV20-1
CSARDGPLGQPQHF
>-|TRBJ1-1|TRBV10-3
CAISLGKNTEAFF
>TRBD2|TRBJ2-4|TRBV6-2/TRBV6-3
CASSSGLAGFVGTKNIQYF
>-|TRBJ1-2|TRBV7-2
CASSLVQGSWVGYTF
>-|TRBJ1-5|TRBV20-1
CSAKDPQGNQPQHF
>-|TRBJ2-3|TRBV19
CASGIGGGTDTQYF
>-|TRBJ2-6|TRBV7-9
CASSRTGFGANVLTF